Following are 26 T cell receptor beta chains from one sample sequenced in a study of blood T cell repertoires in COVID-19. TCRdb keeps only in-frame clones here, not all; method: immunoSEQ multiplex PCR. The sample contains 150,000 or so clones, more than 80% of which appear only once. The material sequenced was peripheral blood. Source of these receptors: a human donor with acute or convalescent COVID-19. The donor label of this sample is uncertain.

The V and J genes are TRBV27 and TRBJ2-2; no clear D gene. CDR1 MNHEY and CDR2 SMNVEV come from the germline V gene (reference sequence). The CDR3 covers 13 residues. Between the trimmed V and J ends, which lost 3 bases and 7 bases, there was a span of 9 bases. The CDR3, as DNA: TGTGCCAGCAGTTTTCTTTCGGGCGGGGAGCTGTTTTTT. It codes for CASSFLSGGELFF.

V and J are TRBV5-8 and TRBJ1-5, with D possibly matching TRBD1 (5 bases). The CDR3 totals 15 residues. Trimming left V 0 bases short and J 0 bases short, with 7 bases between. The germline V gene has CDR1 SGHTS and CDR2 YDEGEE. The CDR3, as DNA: TGTGCCAGCAGCTTGGAGGGGATTAGCAATCAGCCCCAGCATTTT. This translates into CASSLEGISNQPQHF.

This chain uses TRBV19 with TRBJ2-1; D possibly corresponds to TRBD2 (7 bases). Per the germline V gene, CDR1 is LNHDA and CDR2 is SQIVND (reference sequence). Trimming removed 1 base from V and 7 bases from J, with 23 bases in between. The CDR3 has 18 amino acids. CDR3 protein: CASSIVAGASGRANEQFF. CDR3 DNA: TGTGCCAGTAGTATAGTGGCGGGGGCGAGCGGGCGGGCGAATGAGCAGTTCTTC.

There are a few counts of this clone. The CDR3 coding sequence is TGTGCCACCAGTGATTCAGGGACAGGGATGGAAAAACTGTTTTTT. Translated: CATSDSGTGMEKLFF. The chain is built from TRBV24-1 and TRBJ1-4, with 9 bases fitting TRBD1. With 2 bases clipped from V and 8 bases from J, the junction kept 5 bases outside the gene matches. The CDR3 has 15 residues. The germline V gene encodes CDR1 KGHDR and CDR2 SFDVKD.

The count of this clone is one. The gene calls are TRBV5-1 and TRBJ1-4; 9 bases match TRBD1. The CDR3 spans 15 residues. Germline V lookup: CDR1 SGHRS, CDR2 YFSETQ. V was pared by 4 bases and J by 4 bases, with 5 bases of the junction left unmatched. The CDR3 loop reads CASSLGDRDNEKLFF. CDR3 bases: TGCGCCAGCAGCCTGGGGGACAGGGATAATGAAAAACTGTTTTTT. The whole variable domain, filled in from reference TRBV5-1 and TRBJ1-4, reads KAGVTQTPRYLIKTRGQQVTLSCSPISGHRSVSWYQQTPGQGLQFLFEYFSETQRNKGNFPGRFSGRQFSNSRSEMNVSTLELGDSALYLCASSLGDRDNEKLFFGSGTQLSVL.

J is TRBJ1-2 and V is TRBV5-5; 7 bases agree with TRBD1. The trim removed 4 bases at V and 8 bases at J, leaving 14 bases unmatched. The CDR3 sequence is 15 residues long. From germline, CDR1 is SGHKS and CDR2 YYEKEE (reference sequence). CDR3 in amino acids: CASSRPGQTFYGYTF. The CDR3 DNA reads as TGTGCCAGCAGCCGACCGGGACAGACCTTTTACGGCTACACCTTC.

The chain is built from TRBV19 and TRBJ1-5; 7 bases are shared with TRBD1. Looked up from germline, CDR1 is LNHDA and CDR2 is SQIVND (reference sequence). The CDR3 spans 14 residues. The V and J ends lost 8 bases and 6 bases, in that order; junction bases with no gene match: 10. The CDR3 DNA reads TGTGCCAGTTCTCGCACGGGACAGCTTCAGCCCCAGCATTTT. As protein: CASSRTGQLQPQHF. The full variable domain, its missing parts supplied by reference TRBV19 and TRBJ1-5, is DGGITQSPKYLFRKEGQNVTLSCEQNLNHDAMYWYRQDPGQGLRLIYYSQIVNDFQKGDIAEGYSVSREKKESFPLTVTSAQKNPTAFYLCASSRTGQLQPQHFGDGTRLSIL.

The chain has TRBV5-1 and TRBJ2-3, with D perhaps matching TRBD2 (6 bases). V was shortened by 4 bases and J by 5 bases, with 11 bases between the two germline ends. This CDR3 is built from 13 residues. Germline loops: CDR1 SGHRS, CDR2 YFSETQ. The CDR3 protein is CASSTGSGDTQYF. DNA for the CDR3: TGCGCCAGCAGCACCGGGAGCGGAGATACGCAGTATTTT. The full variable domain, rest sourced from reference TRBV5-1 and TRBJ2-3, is KAGVTQTPRYLIKTRGQQVTLSCSPISGHRSVSWYQQTPGQGLQFLFEYFSETQRNKGNFPGRFSGRQFSNSRSEMNVSTLELGDSALYLCASSTGSGDTQYFGPGTRLTVL.

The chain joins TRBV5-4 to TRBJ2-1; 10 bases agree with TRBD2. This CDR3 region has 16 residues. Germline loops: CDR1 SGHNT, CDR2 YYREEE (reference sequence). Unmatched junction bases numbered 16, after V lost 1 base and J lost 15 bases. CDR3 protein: CASSLNSGLAFRSPFF. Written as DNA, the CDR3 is TGTGCCAGCAGCTTGAACTCGGGACTAGCGTTCCGAAGTCCGTTCTTC. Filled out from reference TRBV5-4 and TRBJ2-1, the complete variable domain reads ETGVTQSPTHLIKTRGQQVTLRCSSQSGHNTVSWYQQALGQGPQFIFQYYREEENGRGNFPPRFSGLQFPNYSSELNVNALELDDSALYLCASSLNSGLAFRSPFFGPGTRLTVL.

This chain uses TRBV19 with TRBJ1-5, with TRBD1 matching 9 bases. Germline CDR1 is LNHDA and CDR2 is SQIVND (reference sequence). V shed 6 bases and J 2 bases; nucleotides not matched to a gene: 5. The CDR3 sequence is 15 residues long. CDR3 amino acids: CASRDRGNGNQPQHF. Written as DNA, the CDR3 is TGTGCCAGTAGGGACAGGGGCAATGGCAATCAGCCCCAGCATTTT.

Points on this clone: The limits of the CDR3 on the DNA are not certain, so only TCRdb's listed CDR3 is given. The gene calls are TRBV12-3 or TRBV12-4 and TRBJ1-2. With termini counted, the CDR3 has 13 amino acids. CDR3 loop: CASSLERDYGYTF.

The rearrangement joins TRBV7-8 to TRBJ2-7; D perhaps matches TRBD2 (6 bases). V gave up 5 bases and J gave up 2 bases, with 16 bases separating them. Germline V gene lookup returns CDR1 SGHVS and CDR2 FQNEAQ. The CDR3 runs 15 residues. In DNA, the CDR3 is TGTGCCAGCAGCCCACCGGCGGGGTCCCCCTACGAGCAGTACTTC. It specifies CASSPPAGSPYEQYF.

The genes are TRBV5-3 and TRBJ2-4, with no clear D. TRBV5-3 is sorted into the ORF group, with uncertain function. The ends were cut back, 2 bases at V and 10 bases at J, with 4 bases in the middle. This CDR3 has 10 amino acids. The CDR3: CARSFQIQYF. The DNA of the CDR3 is TGTGCCAGAAGCTTTCAGATTCAGTACTTC.

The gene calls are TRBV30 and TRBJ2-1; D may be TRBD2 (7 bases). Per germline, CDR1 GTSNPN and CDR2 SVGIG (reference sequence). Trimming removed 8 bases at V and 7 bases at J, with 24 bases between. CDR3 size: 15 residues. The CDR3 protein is CAGGGGGHSTNEQFF. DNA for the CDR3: TGTGCCGGGGGGGGAGGGGGGCATAGTACTAATGAGCAGTTCTTC.

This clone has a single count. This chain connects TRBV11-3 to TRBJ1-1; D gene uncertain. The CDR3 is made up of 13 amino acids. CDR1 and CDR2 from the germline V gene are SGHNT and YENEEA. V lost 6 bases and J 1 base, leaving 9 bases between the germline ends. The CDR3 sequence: CASSFTQNTEAFF. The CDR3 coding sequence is TGTGCCAGCAGTTTTACACAGAACACTGAAGCTTTCTTT.

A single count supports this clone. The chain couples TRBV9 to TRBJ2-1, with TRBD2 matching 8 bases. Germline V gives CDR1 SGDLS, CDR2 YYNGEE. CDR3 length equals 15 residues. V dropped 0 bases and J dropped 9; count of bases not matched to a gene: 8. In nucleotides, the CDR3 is TGTGCCAGCAGCGTAGGGGGTAGCGGGGCGTTTGAGCAGTTCTTC. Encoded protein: CASSVGGSGAFEQFF.

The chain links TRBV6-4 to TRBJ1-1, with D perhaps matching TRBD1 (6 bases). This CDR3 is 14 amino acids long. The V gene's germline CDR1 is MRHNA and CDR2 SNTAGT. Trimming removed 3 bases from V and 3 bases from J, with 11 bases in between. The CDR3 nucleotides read TGTGCCAGCAGTGAACAGGGTTGGGACACTGAAGCTTTCTTT. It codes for CASSEQGWDTEAFF.

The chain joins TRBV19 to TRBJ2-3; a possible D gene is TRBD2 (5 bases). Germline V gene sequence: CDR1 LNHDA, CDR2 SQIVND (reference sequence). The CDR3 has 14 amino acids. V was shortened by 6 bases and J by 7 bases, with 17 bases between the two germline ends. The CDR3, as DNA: TGTGCCAGTAGCCGGACCCTCCGGGAAAATACGCAGTATTTT. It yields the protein CASSRTLRENTQYF.

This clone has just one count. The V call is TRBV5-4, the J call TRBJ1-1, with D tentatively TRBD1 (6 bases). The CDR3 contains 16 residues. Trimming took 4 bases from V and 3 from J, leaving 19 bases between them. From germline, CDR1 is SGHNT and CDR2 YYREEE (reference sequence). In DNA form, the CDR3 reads TGTGCCAGCAGCCCCCCTCCGAAGGGGGATTACACTGAAGCTTTCTTT. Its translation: CASSPPPKGDYTEAFF.

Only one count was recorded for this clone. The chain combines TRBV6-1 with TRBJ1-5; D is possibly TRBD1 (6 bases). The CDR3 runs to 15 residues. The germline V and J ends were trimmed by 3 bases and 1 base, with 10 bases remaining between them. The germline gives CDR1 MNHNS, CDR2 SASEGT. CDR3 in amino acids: CASSEGQSSNQPQHF. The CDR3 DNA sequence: TGTGCCAGCAGTGAGGGACAATCAAGCAATCAGCCCCAGCATTTT.

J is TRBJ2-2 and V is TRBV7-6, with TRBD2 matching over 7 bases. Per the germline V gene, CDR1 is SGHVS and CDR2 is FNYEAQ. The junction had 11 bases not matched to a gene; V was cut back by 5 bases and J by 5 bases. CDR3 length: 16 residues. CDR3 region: CASSRGVLAATGELFF. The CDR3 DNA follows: TGTGCCAGCAGCCGAGGGGTCCTAGCGGCGACCGGGGAGCTGTTTTTT.

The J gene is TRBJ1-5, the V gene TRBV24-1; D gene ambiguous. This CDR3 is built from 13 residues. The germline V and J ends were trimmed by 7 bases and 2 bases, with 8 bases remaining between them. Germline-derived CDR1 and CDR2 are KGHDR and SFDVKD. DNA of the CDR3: TGTGCCACCAGAGGAGGTGGCAATCAGCCCCAGCATTTT. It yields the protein CATRGGGNQPQHF.

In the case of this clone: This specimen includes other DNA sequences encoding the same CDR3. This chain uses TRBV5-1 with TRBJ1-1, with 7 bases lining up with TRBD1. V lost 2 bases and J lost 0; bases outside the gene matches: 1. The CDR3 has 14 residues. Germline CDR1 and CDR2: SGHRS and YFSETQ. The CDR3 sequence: CASSLGGLNTEAFF. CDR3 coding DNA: TGCGCCAGCAGCTTAGGGGGCTTGAACACTGAAGCTTTCTTT.

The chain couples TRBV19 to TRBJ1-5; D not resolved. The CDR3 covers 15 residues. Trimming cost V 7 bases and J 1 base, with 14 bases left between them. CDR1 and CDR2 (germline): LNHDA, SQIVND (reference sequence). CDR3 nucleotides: TGTGCCAGTACCAACAGTTTCTTGAGCAATCAGCCCCAGCATTTT. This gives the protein CASTNSFLSNQPQHF.

The CDR3 sequence is CASSLGLAVNNEQFF. CDR3 bases: TGTGCCAGCAGCTTAGGACTAGCGGTAAACAATGAGCAGTTCTTC. The chain links TRBV5-6 to TRBJ2-1; 10 nucleotides agree with TRBD2. Germline trimming cut 2 bases from V and 5 bases from J; bases unmatched to any gene: 4. Per the germline V gene, CDR1 is SGHDT and CDR2 is YYEEEE. This CDR3 spans 15 amino acids.

CDR3 coding DNA: TGTGCCAGCAGCGTAGCCCCCACCTTTCGGGATGAGCAGTTCTTC. Protein product: CASSVAPTFRDEQFF. The rearrangement joins TRBV9 to TRBJ2-1, with D hard to call. The CDR3 consists of 15 residues. Trimming left V 0 bases short and J 8 bases short, with 15 bases between. In germline, CDR1 is SGDLS, CDR2 YYNGEE.